The entry below gives a single T cell receptor beta chain sequence along with its context. This entry is derived from a study of regulatory T cells in long-lasting Graves disease. Overall study context: Graves' patients with a new diagnosis had received antithyroid drugs under 3 months.

Specified time point: newly diagnosed GD, antithyroid drugs for less than 3 months. Isolated PBMC RNA provided the starting material for the TCR library. In Xi'an, China, an endocrinology department was the source of patients. CDR3 regions were amplified by Arm-PCR using iRepertoire HTBI primers to build TCR beta libraries. A single record per CDR3 protein comes from TCRdb applying MiXCR to the multiplex PCR reads. The repertoire holds some 500,000 distinct CDR3 sequences, with approximately 16% as singletons. The CDR3 consists of 13 residues. V lost 11 bases and J lost 5; bases outside the gene matches: 5. Germline V gene sequence: CDR1 SGHTA, CDR2 FQGTGA. These data were likewise used in another study, on T cells in Graves' hyperthyroidism and ophthalmopathy.

This rearrangement joins TRBV7-3 to TRBJ2-3, with 12 bases aligning to TRBD2. This receptor was identified in a woman aged 35-60 years with Graves disease. The specimen was peripheral blood mononuclear cells (PBMCs), collected at new diagnosis, from a patient treated with antithyroid drugs. CDR3: CASSGGAEDTQYF. DNA of the CDR3: TGTGCCTCTAGCGGGGGGGCTGAAGATACGCAGTATTTT. The whole variable domain, remainder taken from reference TRBV7-3 and TRBJ2-3, is GAGVSQTPSNKVTEKGKYVELRCDPISGHTALYWYRQSLGQGPEFLIYFQGTGAADDSGLPNDRFFAVRPEGSVSTLKIQRTERGDSAVYLCASSGGAEDTQYFGPGTRLTVL.